This is a list of T cell receptor beta chains from one sample in a study of OX40 agonist ivuxolimab in advanced cancers. The protocol was immunoSEQ multiplex PCR, while the TCRdb copy is restricted to in-frame clones and leaves out a portion. The table lists 40,000 or so clones, around 89% of them singletons, with over 0.55% in the top ten. The material was CD4+ or CD8+ T cells sorted from blood, obtained in a trial of the OX40 agonist ivuxolimab. Receptors were obtained from an adult with an advanced solid tumor such as melanoma, head and neck, liver or kidney cancer. Both conserved end residues are trimmed from each CDR3. A D gene is named only where the DNA matches it firmly. The listing skips clone size in some rows; elsewhere it reads once, few, many or a size class.

v_gene	j_gene	len	d_gene	abundance	CDR3aa
TRBV10-3	TRBJ1-1	12	TRBD1	.	AISQQGALTEAF
TRBV6-1	TRBJ2-7	12	TRBD1	.	ASSIPRDSYEQY
TRBV5-1	TRBJ1-3	14	.	.	ASSKSGTNSGNTIY
TRBV28	TRBJ1-3	14	.	once	ASSLQAPHSGNTIY
TRBV19	TRBJ2-3	16	TRBD2	.	ASSTGTSGAWGTDTQY
TRBV11-2	TRBJ1-2	11	.	.	ASSPTQFYGYT
TRBV20-1	TRBJ2-1	8	.	.	LAVGNEQF
TRBV11-2	TRBJ2-1	12	.	.	ASSLSWGDNEQF
TRBV7-2	TRBJ2-1	11	.	.	ASSLAGQDEQF
TRBV5-8	TRBJ2-5	14	TRBD1	.	ASSSIVGQGESTQY
TRBV7-8	TRBJ1-1	12	TRBD1	.	ASSFRPLTGEAF
TRBV20-1	TRBJ1-4	9	.	.	SVFGGEKLF
TRBV11-2	TRBJ2-1	12	TRBD2	.	ASSSLAGVNEQF
TRBV5-1	TRBJ2-5	12	TRBD1	.	ASSGQGLQETQY
TRBV4-3	TRBJ2-1	12	TRBD2	few	ASSQGHGGDEQF
TRBV7-3	TRBJ2-1	14	.	once	ASREGRLSSYNEQF
TRBV14	TRBJ1-2	10	.	.	ASSQEARGYT
TRBV4-3	TRBJ1-5	12	.	once	ASSQGIGDQPQH
TRBV9	TRBJ2-3	12	.	.	ASSVVGESDTQY
TRBV5-6	TRBJ2-1	10	.	.	ASSPSRDEQF
TRBV18	TRBJ2-5	12	.	.	ASSTQDIQETQY
TRBV15	TRBJ1-1	18	TRBD1	.	ATSSKNSGTGGILRTEAF
TRBV20-1	TRBJ2-7	8	.	.	SASKSEQY
TRBV4-3	TRBJ2-5	12	.	.	ASSQEGYAETQY
TRBV5-8	TRBJ2-5	13	.	.	ASTLAGGAGETQY
TRBV19	TRBJ1-1	13	.	.	ASNPQGSGRTEAF
TRBV15	TRBJ1-4	14	.	.	ATSRGGAATNEKLF
TRBV5-1	TRBJ1-2	12	TRBD1	.	ASSHGQGARSYT
TRBV5-1	TRBJ1-5	11	TRBD1	once	ASSMGQNQPQH
TRBV18	TRBJ1-6	9	TRBD1	.	ASSRGGPLH
TRBV18	TRBJ1-2	15	TRBD1	.	ASSPQKDRGRAYGYT
TRBV27	TRBJ2-7	13	TRBD1	.	ASSPRQGEGYEQY
TRBV14	TRBJ2-7	14	.	.	ASSHSIWGRTYEQY
TRBV7-6	TRBJ2-3	14	.	.	ASSLRWGTSTDTQY
TRBV5-1	TRBJ2-5	12	.	.	ASSFGGVGETQY
TRBV7-9	TRBJ1-5	13	TRBD1	.	ASSKSQGAGQPQH
TRBV5-1	TRBJ1-2	17	.	.	ASSSRRTEASFELNGYT
TRBV11-1	TRBJ2-7	13	.	.	ASSVTRDAFYEQY
TRBV2	TRBJ2-7	12	.	.	ASSGQILTYEQY
TRBV28	TRBJ2-1	10	.	.	ASSLGYNEQF
TRBV28	TRBJ1-6	14	.	.	ASTSWTGNQRSPLH
TRBV28	TRBJ2-3	12	.	.	ASSLSAWEDTQY
TRBV2	TRBJ2-2	12	.	.	ASSEAVRTGELF
TRBV18	TRBJ1-2	13	TRBD1	.	ASSLSSGQNYGYT
TRBV18	TRBJ1-4	12	.	.	ASSRVRGEEKLF
TRBV6-6	TRBJ2-3	11	.	.	ASSSVETDTQY
TRBV18	TRBJ2-2	10	.	.	ASSRDTGELF
TRBV10-1	TRBJ2-1	14	TRBD1	.	ASSTAGTGGYNEQF
TRBV28	TRBJ1-1	16	.	.	ASSLGFAVWVVDTEAF
TRBV19	TRBJ1-3	14	.	.	ASRNPFLGSGNTIY
TRBV28	TRBJ1-5	10	.	.	ASSTPASGEH
TRBV5-6	TRBJ1-1	12	.	.	ASTSGSRGTEAF
TRBV10-1	TRBJ2-2	13	.	.	ASGEGGSSTGELF